This TCR beta chain was captured in a study of regulatory T cells. The primer mix had 52 TRBV and 13 TRBJ primers. The data were produced by immunoSEQ multiplex PCR, yet TCRdb's version contains in-frame clones alone and is incomplete. The sample consists of 9,000 to 10,000 clones, about 87% of them appearing once. Notes on this clone: What it binds is unknown.

Germline-derived CDR1 and CDR2 are ENHRY and SYGVKD. The CDR3 consists of 15 residues. V shed 3 bases and J 2 bases; nucleotides not matched to a gene: 3. General observations from the study: Skewed V and J usage and few unique V-J pairs marked patient repertoires, most in Tregs.

The sequencing sample was made of CD8+ T cells sorted from blood. The chain carries TRBV10-3 and TRBJ1-2, with 10 positions matching TRBD1. The TCR sequence derives from a young adult with CD3G deficiency. The CDR3 is CAISERGQGNYGYTF. CDR3 in DNA: TGTGCCATCAGTGAACGGGGACAGGGGAACTATGGCTACACCTTC.